A selection of T cell receptor beta chains follows, all from one sample in a study of T-cell reconstitution after alpha-beta-depleted transplantation in children. A single record per CDR3 protein comes from TCRdb applying MiXCR to the PCR reads. This repertoire shows 250,000 to 300,000 distinct CDR3 sequences, around a tenth found once; its top ten account for just under 7.5%. The sequencing here drew on PBMCs, taken before TCRalphabeta/CD19-depleted stem cell transplant. These receptors were collected from a boy less than two years old with acute myeloid leukemia, due to receive a stem cell transplant. CDR3s include the opening cysteine and the closing phenylalanine or tryptophan. Each record gives: V gene, J gene, D gene, clone size, CDR3 protein, CDR3 DNA. A D gene is named only where the DNA matches it firmly. Not every row has a clone size; where given, it reads once, few, many or a size class.

v_call: TRBV20-1; j_call: TRBJ2-5; d_call: .; clone_size: many; cdr3_aa: CRTQTGRGETQYF; cdr3_nt: TGCAGAACCCAGACAGGGCGGGGGGAGACCCAGTACTTC
v_call: TRBV12-3/TRBV12-4; j_call: TRBJ1-5; d_call: TRBD1; clone_size: many; cdr3_aa: CASSIDRVYQPQHF; cdr3_nt: TGTGCCAGCAGCATTGACAGGGTCTATCAGCCCCAGCATTTT
v_call: TRBV25-1; j_call: TRBJ2-1; d_call: TRBD2; clone_size: many; cdr3_aa: CASSPGLEPFEQFF; cdr3_nt: TGTGCCAGCTCTCCGGGACTAGAGCCGTTTGAGCAGTTCTTC
v_call: TRBV14; j_call: TRBJ1-5; d_call: TRBD1; clone_size: few; cdr3_aa: CASSQGQGRRNQPQHF; cdr3_nt: TGTGCCAGCAGCCAAGGACAGGGTAGAAGGAATCAGCCCCAGCATTTT
v_call: TRBV4-1; j_call: TRBJ2-1; d_call: .; clone_size: many; cdr3_aa: CSSSQRRDEQFF; cdr3_nt: TGCTCCAGCAGCCAACGTCGCGATGAGCAGTTCTTC
v_call: TRBV29-1; j_call: TRBJ1-3; d_call: .; clone_size: many; cdr3_aa: CSVEGGGRGNTIYF; cdr3_nt: TGCAGCGTTGAAGGCGGGGGGCGCGGAAACACCATATATTTT
v_call: TRBV9; j_call: TRBJ2-3; d_call: .; clone_size: many; cdr3_aa: CASSVGTASGDTQYF; cdr3_nt: TGTGCCAGCAGCGTAGGGACTGCCAGCGGCGATACGCAGTATTTT
v_call: TRBV12-3/TRBV12-4; j_call: TRBJ1-4; d_call: .; clone_size: many; cdr3_aa: CASSLGRLANEKLFF; cdr3_nt: TGTGCCAGCAGTTTAGGGAGGCTGGCTAATGAAAAACTGTTTTTT
v_call: TRBV3-1; j_call: TRBJ2-1; d_call: TRBD2; clone_size: many; cdr3_aa: CASSHRGLAGGPYNEQFF; cdr3_nt: TGTGCCAGCAGCCACCGGGGACTAGCGGGAGGCCCCTACAATGAGCAGTTCTTC
v_call: TRBV7-4; j_call: TRBJ2-7; d_call: .; clone_size: many; cdr3_aa: CASSPRAYEQYF; cdr3_nt: TGTGCCAGCAGCCCCCGGGCCTACGAGCAGTACTTC
v_call: TRBV9; j_call: TRBJ2-7; d_call: .; clone_size: many; cdr3_aa: CASSVGVGNTYEQYF; cdr3_nt: TGTGCCAGCAGCGTAGGTGTCGGGAACACCTACGAGCAGTACTTC
v_call: TRBV29-1; j_call: TRBJ2-1; d_call: .; clone_size: many; cdr3_aa: CSVYGGTYNEQFF; cdr3_nt: TGCAGCGTCTATGGGGGCACCTACAATGAGCAGTTCTTC
v_call: TRBV30; j_call: TRBJ2-5; d_call: .; clone_size: few; cdr3_aa: CARGQGGETQYF; cdr3_nt: TGTGCCCGCGGACAGGGAGGGGAGACCCAGTACTTC
v_call: TRBV5-1; j_call: TRBJ2-7; d_call: TRBD1; clone_size: many; cdr3_aa: CASSAGTGVPHF; cdr3_nt: TGCGCCAGCAGCGCCGGGACAGGTGTACCACACTTC
v_call: TRBV6-1; j_call: TRBJ2-3; d_call: TRBD1; clone_size: few; cdr3_aa: CASSDRGPDTDTQYF; cdr3_nt: TGTGCCAGCAGTGACAGGGGGCCCGACACAGATACGCAGTATTTT
v_call: TRBV27; j_call: TRBJ2-7; d_call: TRBD2; clone_size: few; cdr3_aa: CASSYGLAGYTVYEQYF; cdr3_nt: TGTGCCAGCAGTTACGGACTAGCAGGCTATACGGTCTACGAGCAGTACTTC
v_call: TRBV13; j_call: TRBJ2-5; d_call: TRBD2; clone_size: .; cdr3_aa: CASSPSAGRDEETQYF; cdr3_nt: TGTGCCAGCAGCCCCTCGGCCGGGAGGGATGAAGAGACCCAGTACTTC
v_call: TRBV3-1; j_call: TRBJ2-7; d_call: TRBD2; clone_size: .; cdr3_aa: CASSQIAGDYEQYF; cdr3_nt: TGTGCCAGCAGCCAGATAGCGGGGGACTACGAGCAGTACTTC
v_call: TRBV5-1; j_call: TRBJ1-2; d_call: .; clone_size: many; cdr3_aa: CASSLGSANYGYTF; cdr3_nt: TGCGCCAGCAGCTTGGGTTCAGCTAACTATGGCTACACCTTC
v_call: TRBV20-1; j_call: TRBJ2-7; d_call: TRBD1; clone_size: .; cdr3_aa: CSARDWRQGAREQYF; cdr3_nt: TGCAGTGCTAGAGATTGGAGACAGGGGGCGAGGGAGCAGTACTTC
v_call: TRBV7-2; j_call: TRBJ2-7; d_call: .; clone_size: .; cdr3_aa: CASRGGEQGEQYF; cdr3_nt: TGTGCCAGCAGGGGCGGGGAACAGGGCGAGCAGTACTTC
v_call: TRBV30; j_call: TRBJ2-2; d_call: .; clone_size: many; cdr3_aa: CAWSVLVPGELFF; cdr3_nt: TGTGCCTGGAGTGTACTCGTCCCTGGGGAGCTGTTTTTT
v_call: TRBV29-1; j_call: TRBJ2-3; d_call: TRBD1; clone_size: many; cdr3_aa: CSAGQGSTDTQYF; cdr3_nt: TGCAGCGCTGGACAGGGAAGCACAGATACGCAGTATTTT
v_call: TRBV6-5; j_call: TRBJ2-1; d_call: .; clone_size: .; cdr3_aa: CASSYDHRLTLVDEQFF; cdr3_nt: TGTGCCAGCAGCTATGACCACAGGTTAACCCTCGTGGATGAGCAGTTCTTC
v_call: TRBV5-5; j_call: TRBJ2-7; d_call: .; clone_size: many; cdr3_aa: CASSLVDRRGIEQYF; cdr3_nt: TGTGCCAGCAGCTTGGTGGACAGGAGGGGAATCGAGCAGTACTTC
v_call: TRBV4-3; j_call: TRBJ2-1; d_call: .; clone_size: many; cdr3_aa: CASSQDPGPGAQSSYNEQFF; cdr3_nt: TGCGCCAGCAGCCAAGATCCCGGACCAGGGGCTCAAAGCTCCTACAATGAGCAGTTCTTC
v_call: TRBV5-4; j_call: TRBJ2-3; d_call: TRBD2; clone_size: many; cdr3_aa: CASSWTSGSTDTQYF; cdr3_nt: TGTGCCAGCAGCTGGACTAGCGGGAGCACAGATACGCAGTATTTT
v_call: TRBV29-1; j_call: TRBJ2-3; d_call: .; clone_size: many; cdr3_aa: CSVERLLLRDTQYF; cdr3_nt: TGCAGCGTTGAACGACTCCTCCTCAGGGATACGCAGTATTTT
v_call: TRBV4-1; j_call: TRBJ1-4; d_call: TRBD1; clone_size: .; cdr3_aa: CASSQDRAGGNEKLFF; cdr3_nt: TGCGCCAGCAGCCAAGATCGCGCAGGGGGCAATGAAAAACTGTTTTTT
v_call: TRBV5-1; j_call: TRBJ2-5; d_call: .; clone_size: many; cdr3_aa: CASSLERQETQYF; cdr3_nt: TGCGCCAGCAGCTTGGAGCGCCAAGAGACCCAGTACTTC
v_call: TRBV7-9; j_call: TRBJ1-1; d_call: .; clone_size: many; cdr3_aa: CASSLPTGVNTEAFF; cdr3_nt: TGTGCCAGCAGCTTACCCACAGGTGTGAACACTGAAGCTTTCTTT
v_call: TRBV28; j_call: TRBJ2-3; d_call: .; clone_size: many; cdr3_aa: CASSLLSGWATDTQYF; cdr3_nt: TGTGCCAGCAGTTTACTGAGCGGGTGGGCCACAGATACGCAGTATTTT
v_call: TRBV9; j_call: TRBJ2-5; d_call: TRBD1; clone_size: .; cdr3_aa: CASSVEGTGRQETQYF; cdr3_nt: TGTGCCAGCAGCGTAGAAGGGACAGGGAGGCAAGAGACCCAGTACTTC
v_call: TRBV7-2; j_call: TRBJ2-5; d_call: .; clone_size: few; cdr3_aa: CASAGASRQETQYF; cdr3_nt: TGTGCCAGCGCTGGGGCTAGCCGTCAAGAGACCCAGTACTTC
v_call: TRBV4-3; j_call: TRBJ2-1; d_call: TRBD2; clone_size: .; cdr3_aa: CASSQDPGSPSGRPYNEQFF; cdr3_nt: TGCGCCAGCAGCCAAGACCCAGGGAGCCCTAGCGGGAGGCCTTACAATGAGCAGTTCTTC
v_call: TRBV27; j_call: TRBJ1-2; d_call: TRBD1; clone_size: many; cdr3_aa: CASRPGTGDGYTF; cdr3_nt: TGTGCCAGCAGACCCGGGACAGGGGATGGCTACACCTTC
v_call: TRBV11-2; j_call: TRBJ1-1; d_call: .; clone_size: few; cdr3_aa: CASSLTPDGWVTEAFF; cdr3_nt: TGTGCCAGCAGCTTAACCCCGGACGGATGGGTCACTGAAGCTTTCTTT
v_call: TRBV2; j_call: TRBJ2-2; d_call: .; clone_size: .; cdr3_aa: CASSRAATTGELFF; cdr3_nt: TGTGCCAGCAGTAGGGCCGCGACCACCGGGGAGCTGTTTTTT
v_call: TRBV7-2; j_call: TRBJ2-7; d_call: .; clone_size: many; cdr3_aa: CASSLHAGRYEQYF; cdr3_nt: TGTGCCAGCAGCTTACACGCAGGGCGATACGAGCAGTACTTC
v_call: TRBV7-3; j_call: TRBJ2-7; d_call: .; clone_size: many; cdr3_aa: CASSLLPGVVSYEQYF; cdr3_nt: TGTGCCAGCAGCTTATTGCCAGGAGTCGTCTCCTACGAGCAGTACTTC
v_call: TRBV19; j_call: TRBJ1-5; d_call: TRBD1; clone_size: many; cdr3_aa: CASSDRGRNQPQHF; cdr3_nt: TGTGCCAGTAGTGACAGGGGACGGAATCAGCCCCAGCATTTT
v_call: TRBV24-1; j_call: TRBJ2-2; d_call: .; clone_size: many; cdr3_aa: CATSEPVTGELFF; cdr3_nt: TGTGCCACCAGTGAACCCGTCACCGGGGAGCTGTTTTTT
v_call: TRBV7-2; j_call: TRBJ2-7; d_call: TRBD2; clone_size: many; cdr3_aa: CAITLGLAGLYEQYF; cdr3_nt: TGTGCCATTACCCTGGGACTAGCGGGACTCTACGAGCAGTACTTC
v_call: TRBV20-1; j_call: TRBJ2-7; d_call: .; clone_size: few; cdr3_aa: CSARGMDLYEQYF; cdr3_nt: TGCAGTGCTAGGGGGATGGACTTGTACGAGCAGTACTTC
v_call: TRBV12-3/TRBV12-4; j_call: TRBJ2-1; d_call: TRBD1; clone_size: many; cdr3_aa: CASSPGRTGNNEQFF; cdr3_nt: TGTGCCAGCAGCCCCGGAAGGACAGGGAACAATGAGCAGTTCTTC
v_call: TRBV20-1; j_call: TRBJ1-6; d_call: TRBD1; clone_size: many; cdr3_aa: CSARDMDRVSYNSPLHF; cdr3_nt: TGCAGTGCTAGAGATATGGACAGGGTGTCCTATAATTCACCCCTCCACTTT
v_call: TRBV14; j_call: TRBJ2-1; d_call: TRBD2; clone_size: many; cdr3_aa: CASSRTPGLADNEQFF; cdr3_nt: TGTGCCAGCAGCCGTACACCAGGACTAGCGGACAATGAGCAGTTCTTC
v_call: TRBV6-2/TRBV6-3; j_call: TRBJ1-5; d_call: .; clone_size: many; cdr3_aa: CASSYKDISNQPQHF; cdr3_nt: TGTGCCAGCAGTTACAAGGACATTAGCAATCAGCCCCAGCATTTT
v_call: TRBV13; j_call: TRBJ2-7; d_call: .; clone_size: .; cdr3_aa: CASSFRILSSYEQYF; cdr3_nt: TGTGCCAGCAGCTTTAGGATCTTAAGCTCCTACGAGCAGTACTTC
v_call: TRBV18; j_call: TRBJ2-3; d_call: .; clone_size: .; cdr3_aa: CASSPLTSRDDTDTQYF; cdr3_nt: TGTGCCAGCTCACCACTGACGTCCCGGGACGACACAGATACGCAGTATTTT
v_call: TRBV12-5; j_call: TRBJ2-1; d_call: TRBD2; clone_size: .; cdr3_aa: CASGSDIFLAGGSNEQFF; cdr3_nt: TGTGCTAGTGGTTCGGATATCTTTCTAGCGGGGGGATCCAATGAGCAGTTCTTC
v_call: TRBV29-1; j_call: TRBJ2-7; d_call: .; clone_size: many; cdr3_aa: CSVEASYEQYF; cdr3_nt: TGCAGCGTTGAGGCCTCCTACGAGCAGTACTTC
v_call: TRBV2; j_call: TRBJ2-4; d_call: .; clone_size: many; cdr3_aa: CASSEDRRGRHIQYF; cdr3_nt: TGTGCCAGCAGTGAGGACCGACGAGGGCGCCACATTCAGTACTTC
v_call: TRBV5-5; j_call: TRBJ1-5; d_call: TRBD1; clone_size: many; cdr3_aa: CASSTGGGNQPQHF; cdr3_nt: TGTGCCAGCAGCACAGGGGGCGGCAATCAGCCCCAGCATTTT
v_call: TRBV7-2; j_call: TRBJ2-7; d_call: TRBD2; clone_size: many; cdr3_aa: CASSRTSGSLFREQYF; cdr3_nt: TGTGCCAGCAGCAGGACTAGCGGGAGCCTTTTTCGCGAGCAGTACTTC
v_call: TRBV6-1; j_call: TRBJ2-7; d_call: .; clone_size: many; cdr3_aa: CASSEVTVSYEQYF; cdr3_nt: TGTGCCAGCAGTGAAGTTACAGTGTCCTACGAGCAGTACTTC
v_call: TRBV24-1; j_call: TRBJ1-3; d_call: .; clone_size: many; cdr3_aa: CATSDFRDNSGNTIYF; cdr3_nt: TGTGCCACCAGTGATTTCCGGGACAACTCTGGAAACACCATATATTTT
v_call: TRBV10-3; j_call: TRBJ1-1; d_call: .; clone_size: many; cdr3_aa: CAISEGVDRPAEAFF; cdr3_nt: TGTGCCATCAGTGAGGGGGTCGACAGGCCCGCTGAAGCTTTCTTT
v_call: TRBV5-6; j_call: TRBJ2-1; d_call: .; clone_size: many; cdr3_aa: CASSLWEWSLGENEQFF; cdr3_nt: TGTGCCAGCAGCTTGTGGGAGTGGTCTTTGGGGGAGAATGAGCAGTTCTTC
v_call: TRBV9; j_call: TRBJ1-2; d_call: .; clone_size: few; cdr3_aa: CASSVGRRGPPAYGYTF; cdr3_nt: TGTGCCAGCAGCGTAGGGCGACGGGGTCCCCCCGCATATGGCTACACCTTC